This TCR beta chain was captured in a study of CD8+ T cells in alopecia areata. Study overall: Tofacitinib administration persisted for 6 to 18 months, succeeded by 6 months off drug.

Alopecia areata patients had lesional scalp punch biopsies and peripheral blood taken from them. Concerning this clone: The antigen is unknown.

Notes on the study in general: Compared with mice, patients displayed less clear TCR sharing, possibly for HLA-related reasons.

Germline-derived CDR1 and CDR2 are SQVTM and ANQGSEA. Losses at the gene ends were 0 bases for V and 7 bases for J; bases not matched to a gene: 12. This CDR3 region has 16 residues. cDNA prepared by RNA extraction and subsequent reverse transcription served as the template for sequencing. Profiling relied on immunoSEQ multiplex PCR, and the TCRdb table lists in-frame clones only, not all of them. The profile shows some 170,000 clones, roughly 70% of them singletons. V gene TRBV29-1 combines with J gene TRBJ2-1, with TRBD2 matching over 7 bases. The receptor was derived from a human donor with alopecia areata. Material: CD8+ T cells sorted from blood, obtained at week 0. CDR3 DNA sequence: TGCAGCGTTGAAGATCGAGGTAGCGGGTTCGGAAATGAGCAGTTCTTC. The encoded protein is CSVEDRGSGFGNEQFF.